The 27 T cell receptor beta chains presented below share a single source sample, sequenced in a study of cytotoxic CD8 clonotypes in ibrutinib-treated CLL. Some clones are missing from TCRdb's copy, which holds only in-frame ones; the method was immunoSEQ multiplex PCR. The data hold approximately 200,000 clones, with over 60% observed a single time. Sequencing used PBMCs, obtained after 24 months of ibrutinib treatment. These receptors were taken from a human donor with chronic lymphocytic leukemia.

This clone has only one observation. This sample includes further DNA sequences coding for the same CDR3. CDR3 in DNA: TGCGCCAGCAGCTTGGACTACGAGCAGTACTTC. Its translation is CASSLDYEQYF. The chain is built from TRBV5-1 and TRBJ2-7, with D hard to call. Trimming shortened V by 0 bases and J by 3 bases, and 1 base separated the two germline ends. CDR1 is SGHRS and CDR2 is YFSETQ in the germline V gene. The CDR3 is made up of 11 amino acids.

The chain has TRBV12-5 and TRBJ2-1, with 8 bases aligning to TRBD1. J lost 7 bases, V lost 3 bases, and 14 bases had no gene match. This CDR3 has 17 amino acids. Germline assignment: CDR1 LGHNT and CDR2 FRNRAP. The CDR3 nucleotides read TGTGCTAGTGGTTTCGCCCCTCCGGGACAGGACGCGAATGAGCAGTTCTTC. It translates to CASGFAPPGQDANEQFF.

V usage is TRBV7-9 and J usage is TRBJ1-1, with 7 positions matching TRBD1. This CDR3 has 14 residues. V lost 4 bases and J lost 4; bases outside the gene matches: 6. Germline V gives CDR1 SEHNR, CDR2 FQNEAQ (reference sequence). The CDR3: CASSSQGRGTEAFF. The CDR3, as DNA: TGTGCCAGCAGCTCACAGGGGAGAGGCACTGAAGCTTTCTTT.

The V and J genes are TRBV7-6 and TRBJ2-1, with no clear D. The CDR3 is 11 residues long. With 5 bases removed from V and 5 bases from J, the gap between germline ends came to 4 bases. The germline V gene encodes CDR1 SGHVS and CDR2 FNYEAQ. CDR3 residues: CASSQNNEQFF. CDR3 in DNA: TGTGCCAGCAGCCAGAACAATGAGCAGTTCTTC.

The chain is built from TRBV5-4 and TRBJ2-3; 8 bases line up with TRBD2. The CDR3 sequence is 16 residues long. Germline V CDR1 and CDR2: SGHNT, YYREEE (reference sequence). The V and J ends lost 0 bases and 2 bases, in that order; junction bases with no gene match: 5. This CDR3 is CASSLGLAGTTDTQYF. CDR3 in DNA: TGTGCCAGCAGCTTGGGGTTAGCGGGGACCACAGATACGCAGTATTTT.

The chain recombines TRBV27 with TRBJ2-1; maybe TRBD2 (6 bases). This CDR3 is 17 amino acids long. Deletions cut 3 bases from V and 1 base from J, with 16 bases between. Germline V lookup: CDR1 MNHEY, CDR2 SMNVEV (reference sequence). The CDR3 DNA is TGTGCCAGCAGTTTCTTATGGCGGGATGGTTCCTACAATGAGCAGTTCTTC. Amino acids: CASSFLWRDGSYNEQFF.

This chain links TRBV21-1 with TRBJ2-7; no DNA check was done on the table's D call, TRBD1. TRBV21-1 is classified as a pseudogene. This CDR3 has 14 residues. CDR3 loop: CASSTPGQGDEQYF. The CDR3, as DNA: TGTGCCAGCAGCACCCCGGGACAGGGCGACGAGCAGTACTTC.

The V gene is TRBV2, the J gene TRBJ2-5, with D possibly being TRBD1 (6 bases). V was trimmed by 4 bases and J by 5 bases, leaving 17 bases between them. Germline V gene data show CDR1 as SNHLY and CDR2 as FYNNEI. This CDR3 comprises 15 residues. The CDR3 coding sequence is TGTGCCAGCAGTGGTCCGACAGGTAGTTGGGAGACCCAGTACTTC. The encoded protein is CASSGPTGSWETQYF.

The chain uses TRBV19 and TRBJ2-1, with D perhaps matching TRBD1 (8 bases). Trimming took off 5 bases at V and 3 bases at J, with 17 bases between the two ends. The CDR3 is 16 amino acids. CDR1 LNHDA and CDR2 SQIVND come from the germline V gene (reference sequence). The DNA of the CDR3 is TGTGCCAGTAGTGTCGTGACAGGGGAGGGCTACAATGAGCAGTTCTTC. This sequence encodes CASSVVTGEGYNEQFF.

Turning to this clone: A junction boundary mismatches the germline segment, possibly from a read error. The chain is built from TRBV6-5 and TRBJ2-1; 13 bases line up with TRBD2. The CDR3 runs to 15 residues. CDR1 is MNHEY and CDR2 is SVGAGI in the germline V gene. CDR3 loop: CASSYSTTSGRAMVF. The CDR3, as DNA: TGTGCCAGCAGTTACTCGACTACTAGCGGGAGGGCCATGGTCTTC.

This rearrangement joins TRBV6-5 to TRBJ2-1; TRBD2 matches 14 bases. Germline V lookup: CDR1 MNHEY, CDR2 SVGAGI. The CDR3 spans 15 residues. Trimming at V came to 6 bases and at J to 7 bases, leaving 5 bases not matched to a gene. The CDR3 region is CASSYGTSGSNEQFF. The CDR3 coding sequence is TGTGCCAGCAGCTACGGGACTAGCGGGAGTAATGAGCAGTTCTTC.

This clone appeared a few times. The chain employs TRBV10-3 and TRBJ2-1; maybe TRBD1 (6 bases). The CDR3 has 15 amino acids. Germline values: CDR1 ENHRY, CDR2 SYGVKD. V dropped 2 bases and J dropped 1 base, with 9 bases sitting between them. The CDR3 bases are TGTGCCATCAGTGAGCCGACAGGTTCCTACAATGAGCAGTTCTTC. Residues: CAISEPTGSYNEQFF.

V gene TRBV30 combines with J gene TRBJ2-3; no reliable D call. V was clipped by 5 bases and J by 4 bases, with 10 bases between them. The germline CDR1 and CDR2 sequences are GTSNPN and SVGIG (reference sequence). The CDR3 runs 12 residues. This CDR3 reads CAWDLGSDTQYF. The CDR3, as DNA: TGTGCCTGGGACCTGGGGTCAGATACGCAGTATTTT. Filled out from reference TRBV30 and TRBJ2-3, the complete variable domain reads SQTIHQWPATLVQPVGSPLSLECTVEGTSNPNLYWYRQAAGRGLQLLFYSVGIGQISSEVPQNLSASRPQDRQFILSSKKLLLSDSGFYLCAWDLGSDTQYFGPGTRLTVL.

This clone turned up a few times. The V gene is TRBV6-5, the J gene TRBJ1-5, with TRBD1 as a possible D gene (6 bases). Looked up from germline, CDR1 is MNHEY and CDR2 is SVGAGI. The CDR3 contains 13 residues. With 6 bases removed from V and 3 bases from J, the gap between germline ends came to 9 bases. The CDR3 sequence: CASRGQFNQPQHF. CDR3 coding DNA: TGTGCCAGCAGAGGACAGTTCAATCAGCCCCAGCATTTT.

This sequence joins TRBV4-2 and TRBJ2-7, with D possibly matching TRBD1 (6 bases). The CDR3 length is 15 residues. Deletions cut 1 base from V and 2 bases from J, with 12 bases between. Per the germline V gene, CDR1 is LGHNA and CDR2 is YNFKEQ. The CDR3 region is CASSQVPDRAYEQYF. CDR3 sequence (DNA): TGTGCCAGCAGCCAAGTTCCGGACAGAGCCTACGAGCAGTACTTC.

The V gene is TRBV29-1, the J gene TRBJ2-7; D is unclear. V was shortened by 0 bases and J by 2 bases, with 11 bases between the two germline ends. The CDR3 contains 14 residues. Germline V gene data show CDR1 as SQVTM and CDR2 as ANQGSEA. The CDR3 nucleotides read TGCAGCGTTGAAGATCCCCTATTACCCTACGAGCAGTACTTC. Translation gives CSVEDPLLPYEQYF.

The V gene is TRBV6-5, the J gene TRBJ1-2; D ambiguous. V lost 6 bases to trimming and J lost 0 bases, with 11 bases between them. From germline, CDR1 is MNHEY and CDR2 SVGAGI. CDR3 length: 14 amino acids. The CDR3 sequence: CASRPGLANYGYTF. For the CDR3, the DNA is TGTGCCAGCAGACCGGGGTTAGCTAACTATGGCTACACCTTC.

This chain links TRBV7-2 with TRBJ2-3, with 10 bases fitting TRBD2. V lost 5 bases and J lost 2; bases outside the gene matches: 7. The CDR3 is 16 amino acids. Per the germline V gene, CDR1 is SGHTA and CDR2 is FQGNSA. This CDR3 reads CASSPWTSGDTDTQYF. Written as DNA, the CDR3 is TGTGCCAGCAGCCCTTGGACTAGCGGAGACACAGATACGCAGTATTTT.

In DNA, the CDR3 is TGTGCCAGCAGTTTAATGCGGTTTGAGCATCGCAATCAGCCCCAGCATTTT. Translated: CASSLMRFEHRNQPQHF. The gene calls are TRBV28 and TRBJ1-5; D is undetermined. Trimming cost V 2 bases and J 2 bases, with 16 bases left between them. Looked up from germline, CDR1 is MDHEN and CDR2 is SYDVKM. CDR3 size: 17 residues.

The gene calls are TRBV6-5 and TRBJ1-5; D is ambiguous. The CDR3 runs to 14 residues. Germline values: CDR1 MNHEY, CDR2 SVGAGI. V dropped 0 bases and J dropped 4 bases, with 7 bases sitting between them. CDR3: CASSYSAGNQPQHF. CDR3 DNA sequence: TGTGCCAGCAGTTACTCGGCCGGGAATCAGCCCCAGCATTTT.

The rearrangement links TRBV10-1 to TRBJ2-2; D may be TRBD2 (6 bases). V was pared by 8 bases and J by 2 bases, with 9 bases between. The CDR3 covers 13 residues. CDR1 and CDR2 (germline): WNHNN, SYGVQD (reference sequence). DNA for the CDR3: TGCGCCAGCTCTGCGGGAAACACCGGGGAGCTGTTTTTT. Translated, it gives CASSAGNTGELFF.

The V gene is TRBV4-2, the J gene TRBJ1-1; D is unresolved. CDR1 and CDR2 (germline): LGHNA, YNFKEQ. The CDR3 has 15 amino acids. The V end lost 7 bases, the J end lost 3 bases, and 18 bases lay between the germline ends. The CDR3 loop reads CASTRSVYSDTEAFF. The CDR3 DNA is TGTGCCAGCACCCGGTCGGTTTATTCGGACACTGAAGCTTTCTTT.

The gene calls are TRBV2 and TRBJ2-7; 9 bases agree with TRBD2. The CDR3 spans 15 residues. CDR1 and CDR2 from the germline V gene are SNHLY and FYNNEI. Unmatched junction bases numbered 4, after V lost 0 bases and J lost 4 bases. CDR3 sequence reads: CASSEAGGRVYEQYF. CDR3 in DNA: TGTGCCAGCAGTGAAGCTGGCGGGAGGGTGTACGAGCAGTACTTC.

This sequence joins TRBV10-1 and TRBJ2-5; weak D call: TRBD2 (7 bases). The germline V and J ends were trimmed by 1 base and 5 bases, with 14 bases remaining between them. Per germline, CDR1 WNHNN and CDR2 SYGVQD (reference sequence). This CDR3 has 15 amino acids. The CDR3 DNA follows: TGCGCCAGCAGTGAGTTCGGGGGGCTGAGGGAGACCCAGTACTTC. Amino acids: CASSEFGGLRETQYF.

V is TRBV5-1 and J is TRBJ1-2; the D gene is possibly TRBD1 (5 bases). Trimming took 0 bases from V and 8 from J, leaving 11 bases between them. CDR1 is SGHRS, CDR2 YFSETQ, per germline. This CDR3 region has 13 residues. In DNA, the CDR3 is TGCGCCAGCAGCTTGGGCCCGGGGGAAGGCTACACCTTC. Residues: CASSLGPGEGYTF.

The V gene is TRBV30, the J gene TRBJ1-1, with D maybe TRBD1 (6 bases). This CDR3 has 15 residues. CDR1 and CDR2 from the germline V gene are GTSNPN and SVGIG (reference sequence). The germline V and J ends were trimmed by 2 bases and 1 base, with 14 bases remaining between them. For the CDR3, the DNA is TGTGCCTGGAGTACCCCGGGACACCGGAACACTGAAGCTTTCTTT. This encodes CAWSTPGHRNTEAFF.

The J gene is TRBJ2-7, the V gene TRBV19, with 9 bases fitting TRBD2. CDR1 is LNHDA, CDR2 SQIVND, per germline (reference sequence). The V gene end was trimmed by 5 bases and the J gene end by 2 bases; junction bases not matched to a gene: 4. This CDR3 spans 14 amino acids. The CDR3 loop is CASSSLAGPYEQYF. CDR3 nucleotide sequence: TGTGCCAGTAGTTCCCTAGCGGGGCCCTACGAGCAGTACTTC.